This TCR beta chain was identified in a study of radiotherapy plus CTLA-4 blockade in lung cancer. The protocol was immunoSEQ multiplex PCR, while the TCRdb copy is restricted to in-frame clones and leaves out a portion. In the table there are 57,000 or so clones, roughly 80% of which are singletons. CDR1 is MGHDK and CDR2 is SYGVNS in the germline V gene. The CDR3 is 14 amino acids. The ends lost 4 bases at V and 0 bases at J; junction bases unmatched: 1. In its sample, this clone was seen once. Here the sequenced sample was peripheral blood, taken from a patient treated with radiotherapy plus ipilimumab. The receptor's source is a human donor with non-small cell lung cancer who had a complete response to radiotherapy plus ipilimumab. The chain is built from TRBV25-1 and TRBJ2-7, with TRBD1 matching over 9 bases. The CDR3 sequence: CASSGDRDSYEQYF. The CDR3 DNA is TGTGCCAGCAGTGGGGACAGGGACTCCTACGAGCAGTACTTC.